The present TCR beta chain was sequenced within a study of blood T cells in healthy people across ages. The CDR3 totals 16 residues. CDR1 is LGHDT, CDR2 YNNKEL, per germline (reference sequence). V was shortened by 4 bases and J by 8 bases, with 18 bases between the two germline ends. It was with a sample-barcoded 5' primer and a J-beta primer mix that a second PCR of roughly 7 to 12 cycles was run. Researchers report that a template-switch adaptor with 12 random nucleotides tagged each cDNA molecule. MiXCR, applied by TCRdb to the 5' RACE reads, yields one record per CDR3 protein. Here the sample spans some 1,500,000 distinct CDR3 sequences, about 42% being singletons.

The material sequenced was blood. The V call is TRBV3-1, the J call TRBJ1-6, with D possibly matching TRBD1 (5 bases). The receptor's source is a woman in her late teens or twenties in good health. In DNA form, the CDR3 reads TGTGCCAGCAGCCCAAGCGGTGGGGCCTTCTATTCACCCCTCCACTTT. Protein: CASSPSGGAFYSPLHF.